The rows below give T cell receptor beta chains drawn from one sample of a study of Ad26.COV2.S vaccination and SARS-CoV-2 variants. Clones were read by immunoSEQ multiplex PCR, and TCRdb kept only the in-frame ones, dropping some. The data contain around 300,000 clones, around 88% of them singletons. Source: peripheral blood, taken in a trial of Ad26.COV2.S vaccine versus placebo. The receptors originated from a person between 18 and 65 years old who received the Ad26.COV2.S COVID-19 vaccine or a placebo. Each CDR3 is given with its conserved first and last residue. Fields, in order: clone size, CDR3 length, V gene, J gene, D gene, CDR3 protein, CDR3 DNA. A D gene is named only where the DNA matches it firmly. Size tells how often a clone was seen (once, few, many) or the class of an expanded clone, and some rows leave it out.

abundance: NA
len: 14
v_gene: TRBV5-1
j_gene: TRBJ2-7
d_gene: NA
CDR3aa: CASSLGGGDYEQYF
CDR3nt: TGCGCCAGCAGCTTGGGTGGCGGAGACTACGAGCAGTACTTC

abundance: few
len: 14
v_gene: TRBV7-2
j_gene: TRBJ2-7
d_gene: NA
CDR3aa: CASSTGTSGYEQYF
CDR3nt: TGTGCCAGCAGCACCGGGACATCAGGCTACGAGCAGTACTTC

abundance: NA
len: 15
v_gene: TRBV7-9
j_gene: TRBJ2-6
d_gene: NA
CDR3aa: CASSSGQFGANVLTF
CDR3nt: TGTGCCAGCAGCTCTGGACAGTTTGGGGCCAACGTCCTGACTTTC

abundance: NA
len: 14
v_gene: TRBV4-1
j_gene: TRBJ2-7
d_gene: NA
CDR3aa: CASSQDREVHEQYF
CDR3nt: TGCGCCAGCAGCCAAGACAGAGAAGTCCACGAGCAGTACTTC

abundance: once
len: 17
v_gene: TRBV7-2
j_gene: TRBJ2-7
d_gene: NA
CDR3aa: CASSLAFPLGTYYEQYF
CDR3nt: TGTGCCAGCAGCTTAGCATTCCCGTTGGGGACTTACTACGAGCAGTACTTC

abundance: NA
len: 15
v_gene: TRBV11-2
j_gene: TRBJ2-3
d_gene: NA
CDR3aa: CASSQQPGEADTQYF
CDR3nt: TGTGCCAGCAGCCAGCAGCCCGGGGAGGCAGATACGCAGTATTTT

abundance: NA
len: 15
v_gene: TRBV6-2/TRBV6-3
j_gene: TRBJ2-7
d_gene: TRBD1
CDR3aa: CASSFGQGIAYEQYF
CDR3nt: TGTGCCAGCAGTTTTGGACAGGGGATTGCCTACGAGCAGTACTTC

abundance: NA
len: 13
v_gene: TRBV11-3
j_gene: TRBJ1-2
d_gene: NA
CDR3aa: CASSLDSGYGYTF
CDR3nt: TGTGCCAGCAGCTTAGATAGTGGCTATGGCTACACCTTC

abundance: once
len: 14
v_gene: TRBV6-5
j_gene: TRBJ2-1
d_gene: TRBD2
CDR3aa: CATCGLAGSNEQFF
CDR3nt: TGTGCCACTTGTGGACTAGCGGGCTCCAATGAGCAGTTCTTC

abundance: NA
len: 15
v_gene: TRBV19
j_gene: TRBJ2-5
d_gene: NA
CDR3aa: CASSISDERRKTQYF
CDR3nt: TGTGCCAGTAGTATAAGCGACGAGCGTCGGAAGACCCAGTACTTC

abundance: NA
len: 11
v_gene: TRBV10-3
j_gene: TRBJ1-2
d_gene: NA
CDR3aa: CATGPNYGYTF
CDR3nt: TGTGCCACGGGACCCAACTATGGCTACACCTTC

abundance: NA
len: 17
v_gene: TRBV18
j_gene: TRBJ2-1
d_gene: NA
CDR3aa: CASSPPWTTGSYNEQFF
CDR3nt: TGTGCCAGCTCACCACCGTGGACTACAGGGTCCTACAATGAGCAGTTCTTC

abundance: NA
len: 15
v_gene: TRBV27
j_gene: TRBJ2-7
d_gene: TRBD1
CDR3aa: CASSYSRDRSYEQYF
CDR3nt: TGTGCCAGCAGTTACTCCCGGGACAGGTCCTACGAGCAGTACTTC

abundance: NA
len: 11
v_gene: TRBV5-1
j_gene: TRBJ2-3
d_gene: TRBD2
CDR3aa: CASSMGLDPYF
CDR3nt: TGCGCCAGCTCCATGGGACTAGATCCGTATTTT

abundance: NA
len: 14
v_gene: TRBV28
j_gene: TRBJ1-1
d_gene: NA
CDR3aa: CASSVHGVNTEAFF
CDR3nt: TGTGCCAGCAGTGTACACGGTGTGAACACTGAAGCTTTCTTT

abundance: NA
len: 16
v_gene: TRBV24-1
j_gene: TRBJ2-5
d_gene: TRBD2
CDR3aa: CATSDFPREGQETQYF
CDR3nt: TGTGCCACCAGTGATTTCCCGCGGGAGGGCCAAGAGACCCAGTACTTC

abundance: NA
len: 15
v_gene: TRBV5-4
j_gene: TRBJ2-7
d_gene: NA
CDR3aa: CASSFAGVRSYEQYF
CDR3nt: TGTGCCAGCAGCTTTGCAGGGGTGAGGTCCTACGAGCAGTACTTC

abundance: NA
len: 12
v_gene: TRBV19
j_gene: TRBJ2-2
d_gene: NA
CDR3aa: CASRRVAGELFF
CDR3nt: TGTGCCAGCCGACGGGTGGCCGGGGAGCTGTTTTTT

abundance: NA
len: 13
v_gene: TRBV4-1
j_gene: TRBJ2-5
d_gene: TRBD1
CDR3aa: CASSGQGQETQYF
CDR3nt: TGCGCCAGCAGCGGACAGGGGCAAGAGACCCAGTACTTC

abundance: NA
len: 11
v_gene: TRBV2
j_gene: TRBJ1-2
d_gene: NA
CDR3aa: CASTQGWGYTF
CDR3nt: TGTGCCAGCACCCAGGGGTGGGGCTACACCTTC

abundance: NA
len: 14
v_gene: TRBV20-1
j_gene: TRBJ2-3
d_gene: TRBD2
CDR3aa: CSASKSGGPDTQYF
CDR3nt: TGCAGTGCTAGTAAAAGCGGGGGGCCCGATACGCAGTATTTT

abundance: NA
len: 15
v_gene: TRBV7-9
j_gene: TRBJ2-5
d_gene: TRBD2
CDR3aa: CASTPGLAIQETQYF
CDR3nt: TGTGCCAGCACCCCGGGACTAGCGATCCAAGAGACCCAGTACTTC

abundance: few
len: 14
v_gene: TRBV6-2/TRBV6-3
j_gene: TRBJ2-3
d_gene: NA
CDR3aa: CASSSTPGTDTQYF
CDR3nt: TGTGCCAGCAGTTCGACCCCCGGAACGGATACGCAGTATTTT

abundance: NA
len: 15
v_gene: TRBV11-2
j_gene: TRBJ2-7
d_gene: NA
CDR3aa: CASSTPGAGAYEQYF
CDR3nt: TGTGCCAGCAGCACCCCAGGGGCGGGGGCCTACGAGCAGTACTTC

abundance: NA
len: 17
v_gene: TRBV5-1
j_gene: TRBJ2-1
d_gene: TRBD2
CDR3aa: CASSLVPPSGTYNEQFF
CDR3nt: TGCGCCAGCAGCTTGGTTCCCCCTAGCGGAACCTACAATGAGCAGTTCTTC

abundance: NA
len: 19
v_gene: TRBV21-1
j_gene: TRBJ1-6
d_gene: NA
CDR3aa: CAVILPLAQESSYNSPLHF
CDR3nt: TGTGCCGTGATCCTTCCCCTTGCTCAAGAAAGCTCCTATAATTCACCCCTCCACTTT

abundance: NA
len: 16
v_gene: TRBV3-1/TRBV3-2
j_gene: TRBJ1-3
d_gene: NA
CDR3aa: CASSQGDAVYGNTIYF
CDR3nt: TGTGCCAGCAGCCAAGGAGATGCTGTATATGGAAACACCATATATTTT

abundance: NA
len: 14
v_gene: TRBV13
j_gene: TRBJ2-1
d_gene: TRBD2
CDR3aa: CASRTSGSSFEQFF
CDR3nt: TGTGCCAGCCGAACTAGCGGGAGTTCGTTTGAGCAGTTCTTC

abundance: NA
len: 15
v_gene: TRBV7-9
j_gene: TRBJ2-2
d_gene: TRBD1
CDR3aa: CASSPTTGMAGELFF
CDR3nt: TGTGCCAGCAGCCCTACGACAGGGATGGCCGGGGAGCTGTTTTTT

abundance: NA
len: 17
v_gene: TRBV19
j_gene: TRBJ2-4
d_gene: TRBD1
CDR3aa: CASSTGTGALAKNIQYF
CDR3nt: TGTGCCAGTAGTACCGGGACAGGGGCCCTAGCCAAAAACATTCAGTACTTC

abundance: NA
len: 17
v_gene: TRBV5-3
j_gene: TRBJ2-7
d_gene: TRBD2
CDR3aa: CARSLVCLAGSSYEQYF
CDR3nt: TGTGCCAGAAGCTTGGTTTGCCTAGCGGGGAGCTCCTACGAGCAGTACTTC

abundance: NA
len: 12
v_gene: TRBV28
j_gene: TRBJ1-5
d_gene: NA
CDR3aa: CANGGSNQPQHF
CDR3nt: TGTGCCAACGGGGGGAGCAATCAGCCCCAGCATTTT

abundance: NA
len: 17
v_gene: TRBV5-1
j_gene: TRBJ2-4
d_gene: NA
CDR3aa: CASSQGQGLLAKNIQYF
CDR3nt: TGCGCCAGCAGTCAGGGTCAAGGGTTATTGGCCAAAAACATTCAGTACTTC

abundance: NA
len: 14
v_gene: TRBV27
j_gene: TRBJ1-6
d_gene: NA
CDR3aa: CASSLETRNSPLHF
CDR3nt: TGTGCCAGCAGTTTAGAGACCAGGAATTCACCCCTCCACTTT

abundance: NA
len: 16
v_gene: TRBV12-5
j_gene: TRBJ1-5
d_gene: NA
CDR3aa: CASGLPEGVRGQPQHF
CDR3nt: TGTGCTAGTGGTTTGCCGGAGGGGGTCAGGGGTCAGCCCCAGCATTTT

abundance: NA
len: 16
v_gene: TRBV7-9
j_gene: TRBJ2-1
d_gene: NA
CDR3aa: CASSFDRTKRGNEQFF
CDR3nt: TGTGCCAGCAGCTTTGACCGAACAAAAAGGGGCAATGAGCAGTTCTTC

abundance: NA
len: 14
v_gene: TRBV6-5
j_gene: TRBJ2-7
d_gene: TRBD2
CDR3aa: CASLTSGNSYEQYF
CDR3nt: TGTGCCAGCCTCACTAGCGGTAACTCCTACGAGCAGTACTTC

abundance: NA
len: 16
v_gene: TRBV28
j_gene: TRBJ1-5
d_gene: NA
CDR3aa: CASSPDSRWTNQPQHF
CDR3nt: TGTGCCAGCAGCCCCGATTCCCGATGGACTAATCAGCCCCAGCATTTT

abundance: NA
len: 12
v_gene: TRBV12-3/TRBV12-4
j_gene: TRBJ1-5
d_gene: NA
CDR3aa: CASSLMDQPQHF
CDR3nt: TGTGCCAGCAGCCTTATGGATCAGCCCCAGCATTTT

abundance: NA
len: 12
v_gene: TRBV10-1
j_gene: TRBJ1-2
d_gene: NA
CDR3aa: CASSVGTYGYTF
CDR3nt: TGCGCCAGCAGTGTCGGGACCTATGGCTACACCTTC

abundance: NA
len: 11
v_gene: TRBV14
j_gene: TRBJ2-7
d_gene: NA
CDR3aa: CASSQYHEQYF
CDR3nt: TGTGCCAGCAGCCAATATCACGAGCAGTACTTC

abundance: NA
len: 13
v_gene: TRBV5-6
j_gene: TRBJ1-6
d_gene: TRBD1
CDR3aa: CASSRGQGAALHF
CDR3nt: TGTGCCAGCAGCCGAGGACAGGGGGCGGCCCTCCACTTT

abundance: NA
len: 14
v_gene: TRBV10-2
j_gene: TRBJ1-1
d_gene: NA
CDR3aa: CASSAVGMNTEAFF
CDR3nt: TGCGCCAGCAGTGCGGTGGGAATGAACACTGAAGCTTTCTTT

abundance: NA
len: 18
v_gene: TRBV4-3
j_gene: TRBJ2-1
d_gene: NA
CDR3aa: CASSQDFIRDASYNEQFF
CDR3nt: TGCGCCAGCAGCCAAGATTTTATTCGGGACGCCTCCTACAATGAGCAGTTCTTC

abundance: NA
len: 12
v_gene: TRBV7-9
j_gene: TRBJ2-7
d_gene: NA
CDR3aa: CASSSIAHEQYF
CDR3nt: TGTGCCAGCAGCTCGATTGCTCACGAGCAGTACTTC

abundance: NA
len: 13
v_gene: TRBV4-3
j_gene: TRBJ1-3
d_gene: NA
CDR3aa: CASSQTGGNTIYF
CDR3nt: TGCGCCAGCAGCCAAACCGGTGGAAACACCATATATTTT

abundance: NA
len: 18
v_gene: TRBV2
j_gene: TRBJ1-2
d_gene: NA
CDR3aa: CASREQGGELNINYGYTF
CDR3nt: TGTGCCAGCAGGGAACAGGGCGGTGAGCTCAATATTAACTATGGCTACACCTTC

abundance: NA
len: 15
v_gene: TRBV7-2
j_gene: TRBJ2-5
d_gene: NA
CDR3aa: CASSLASSNQETQYF
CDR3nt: TGTGCCAGCAGCTTAGCGTCGAGTAACCAAGAGACCCAGTACTTC

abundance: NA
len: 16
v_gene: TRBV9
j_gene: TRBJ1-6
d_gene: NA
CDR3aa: CASSDRESSYNSPLHF
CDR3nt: TGTGCCAGCAGCGACAGAGAAAGCTCCTATAATTCACCCCTCCACTTT

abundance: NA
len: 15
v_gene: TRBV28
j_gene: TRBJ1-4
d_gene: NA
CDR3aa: CASSLRGGVNEKLFF
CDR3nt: TGTGCCAGCAGTCTAAGGGGTGGGGTAAATGAAAAACTGTTTTTT

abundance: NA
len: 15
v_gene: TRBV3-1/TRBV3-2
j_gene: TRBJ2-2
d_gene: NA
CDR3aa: CASSQGAGVTGELFF
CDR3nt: TGTGCCAGCAGCCAAGGGGCAGGGGTCACCGGGGAGCTGTTTTTT

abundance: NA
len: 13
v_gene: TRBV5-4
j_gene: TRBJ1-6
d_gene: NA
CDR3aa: CASSLEGSSPLHF
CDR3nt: TGTGCCAGCAGCTTGGAGGGCAGTTCACCCCTCCACTTT

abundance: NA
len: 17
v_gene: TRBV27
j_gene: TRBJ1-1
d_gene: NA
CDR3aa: CASSKDLHLNRNTEAFF
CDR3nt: TGTGCCAGCAGTAAGGACCTCCACCTGAACCGGAACACTGAAGCTTTCTTT

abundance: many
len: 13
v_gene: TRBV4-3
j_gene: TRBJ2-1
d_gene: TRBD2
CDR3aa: CASSQASGLALLF
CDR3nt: TGCGCCAGCAGCCAAGCATCGGGACTAGCCCTCCTCTTC

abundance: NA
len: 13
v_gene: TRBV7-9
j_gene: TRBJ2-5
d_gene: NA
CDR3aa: CASSFPLGETQYF
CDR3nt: TGTGCCAGCAGCTTCCCGCTCGGAGAGACCCAGTACTTC